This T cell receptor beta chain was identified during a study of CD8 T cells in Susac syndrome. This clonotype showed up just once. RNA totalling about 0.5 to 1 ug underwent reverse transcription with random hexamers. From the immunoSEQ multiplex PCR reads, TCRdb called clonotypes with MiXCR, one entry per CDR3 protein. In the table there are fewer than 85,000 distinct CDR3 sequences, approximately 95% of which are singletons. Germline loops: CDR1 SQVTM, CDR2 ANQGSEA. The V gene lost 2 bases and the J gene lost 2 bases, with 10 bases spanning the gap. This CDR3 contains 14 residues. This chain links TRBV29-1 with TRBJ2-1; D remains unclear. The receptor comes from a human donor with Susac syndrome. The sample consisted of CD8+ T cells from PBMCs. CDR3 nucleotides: TGCAGCGTTGAAAGTAGGGATACCTACAATGAGCAGTTCTTC. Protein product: CSVESRDTYNEQFF.